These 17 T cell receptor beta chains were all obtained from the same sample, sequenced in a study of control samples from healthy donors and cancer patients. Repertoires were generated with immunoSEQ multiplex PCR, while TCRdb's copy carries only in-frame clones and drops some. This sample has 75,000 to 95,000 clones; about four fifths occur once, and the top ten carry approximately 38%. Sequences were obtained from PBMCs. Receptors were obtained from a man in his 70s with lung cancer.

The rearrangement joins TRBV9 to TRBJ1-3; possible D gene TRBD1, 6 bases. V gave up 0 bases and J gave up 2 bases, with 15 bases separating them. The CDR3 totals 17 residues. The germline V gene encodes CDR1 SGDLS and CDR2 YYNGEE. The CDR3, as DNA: TGTGCCAGCAGCGTAGGGGACACTATCATTGCTGGAAACACCATATATTTT. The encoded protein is CASSVGDTIIAGNTIYF.

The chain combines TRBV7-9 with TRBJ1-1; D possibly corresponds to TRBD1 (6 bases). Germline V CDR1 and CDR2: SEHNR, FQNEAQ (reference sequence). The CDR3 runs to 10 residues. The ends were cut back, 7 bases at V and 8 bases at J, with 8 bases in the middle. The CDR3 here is CASTDREAFF. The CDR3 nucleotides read TGTGCCAGCACCGACAGGGAAGCTTTCTTT.

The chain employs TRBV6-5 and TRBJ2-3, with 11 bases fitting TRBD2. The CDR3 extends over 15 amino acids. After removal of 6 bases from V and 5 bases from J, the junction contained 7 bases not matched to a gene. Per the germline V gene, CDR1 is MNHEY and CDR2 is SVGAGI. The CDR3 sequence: CASRRILAGVDTQYF. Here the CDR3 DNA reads TGTGCCAGCAGGAGGATACTAGCGGGGGTAGATACGCAGTATTTT.

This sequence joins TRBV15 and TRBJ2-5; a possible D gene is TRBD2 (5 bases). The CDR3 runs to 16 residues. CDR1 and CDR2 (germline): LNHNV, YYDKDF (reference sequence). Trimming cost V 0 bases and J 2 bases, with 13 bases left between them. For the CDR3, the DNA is TGTGCCACCAGCAGAGATCGAGGCCGGGGACAAGAGACCCAGTACTTC. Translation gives CATSRDRGRGQETQYF.

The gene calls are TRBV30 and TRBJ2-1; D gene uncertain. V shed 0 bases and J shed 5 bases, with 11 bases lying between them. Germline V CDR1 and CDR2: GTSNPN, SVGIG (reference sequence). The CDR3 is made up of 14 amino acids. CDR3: CAWSVRVLDNEQFF. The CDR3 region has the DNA TGTGCCTGGAGTGTACGGGTTTTAGACAATGAGCAGTTCTTC.

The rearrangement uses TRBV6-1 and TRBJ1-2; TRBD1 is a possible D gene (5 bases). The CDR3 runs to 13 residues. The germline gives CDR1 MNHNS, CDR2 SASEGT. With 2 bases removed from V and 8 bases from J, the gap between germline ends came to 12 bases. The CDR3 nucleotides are TGTGCCAGCAGTGAACCCCAGGGCTACGGCTACACCTTC. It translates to CASSEPQGYGYTF.

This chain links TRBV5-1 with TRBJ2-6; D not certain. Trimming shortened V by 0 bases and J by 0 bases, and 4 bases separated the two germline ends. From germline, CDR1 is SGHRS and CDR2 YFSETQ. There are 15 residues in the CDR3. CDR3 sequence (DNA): TGCGCCAGCAGCTTGGTTCGCTCTGGGGCCAACGTCCTGACTTTC. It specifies CASSLVRSGANVLTF.

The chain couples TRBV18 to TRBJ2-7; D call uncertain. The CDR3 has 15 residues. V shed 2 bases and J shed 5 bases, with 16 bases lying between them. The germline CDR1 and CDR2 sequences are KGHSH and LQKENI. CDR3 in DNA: TGTGCCAGCTCACCAGATGGTCTAGTAGCCCACGAGCAGTACTTC. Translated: CASSPDGLVAHEQYF.

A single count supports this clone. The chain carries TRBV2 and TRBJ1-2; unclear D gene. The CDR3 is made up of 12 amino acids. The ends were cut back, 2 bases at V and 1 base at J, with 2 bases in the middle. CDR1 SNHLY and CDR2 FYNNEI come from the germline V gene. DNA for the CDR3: TGTGCCAGCAGTGAACTTAACTATGGCTACACCTTC. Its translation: CASSELNYGYTF.

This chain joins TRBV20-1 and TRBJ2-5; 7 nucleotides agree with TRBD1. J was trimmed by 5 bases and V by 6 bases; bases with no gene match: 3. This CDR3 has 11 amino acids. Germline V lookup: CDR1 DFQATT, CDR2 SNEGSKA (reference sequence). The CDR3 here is CSAVRGETQYF. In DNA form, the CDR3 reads TGCAGTGCGGTCAGGGGGGAGACCCAGTACTTC.

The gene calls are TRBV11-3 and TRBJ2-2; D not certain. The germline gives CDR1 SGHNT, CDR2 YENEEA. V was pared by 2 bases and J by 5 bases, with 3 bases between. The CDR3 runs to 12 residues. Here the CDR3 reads CASSLTTGELFF. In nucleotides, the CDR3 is TGTGCCAGCAGCTTAACTACCGGGGAGCTGTTTTTT. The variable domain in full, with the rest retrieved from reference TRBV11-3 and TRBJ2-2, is EAGVVQSPRYKIIEKKQPVAFWCNPISGHNTLYWYLQNLGQGPELLIRYENEEAVDDSQLPKDRFSAERLKGVDSTLKIQPAELGDSAVYLCASSLTTGELFFGEGSRLTVL.

The CDR3, as DNA: TGCAGTGCTAGTCAGGGGGCGGGCGGGGAGCTGTTTTTT. Translating gives CSASQGAGGELFF. The chain combines TRBV20-1 with TRBJ2-2, with TRBD1 matching 8 bases. The length of the CDR3 is 13 residues. With 3 bases clipped from V and 7 bases from J, the junction kept 4 bases outside the gene matches. The germline CDR1 and CDR2 sequences are DFQATT and SNEGSKA (reference sequence).

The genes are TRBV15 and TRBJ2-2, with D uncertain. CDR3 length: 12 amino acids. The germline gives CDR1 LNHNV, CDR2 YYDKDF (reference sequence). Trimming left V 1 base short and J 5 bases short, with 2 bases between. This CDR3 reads CATSRVTGELFF. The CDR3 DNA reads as TGTGCCACCAGCAGAGTAACCGGGGAGCTGTTTTTT. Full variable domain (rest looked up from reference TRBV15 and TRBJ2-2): DAMVIQNPRYQVTQFGKPVTLSCSQTLNHNVMYWYQQKSSQAPKLLFHYYDKDFNNEADTPDNFQSRRPNTSFCFLDIRSPGLGDTAMYLCATSRVTGELFFGEGSRLTVL.

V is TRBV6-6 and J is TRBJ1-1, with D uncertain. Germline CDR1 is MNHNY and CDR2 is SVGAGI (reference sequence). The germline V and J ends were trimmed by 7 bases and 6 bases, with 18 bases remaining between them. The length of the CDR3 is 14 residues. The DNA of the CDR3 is TGTGCCAGCAACAAATTAGGAGGGTCCCCTGAAGCTTTCTTT. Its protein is CASNKLGGSPEAFF.

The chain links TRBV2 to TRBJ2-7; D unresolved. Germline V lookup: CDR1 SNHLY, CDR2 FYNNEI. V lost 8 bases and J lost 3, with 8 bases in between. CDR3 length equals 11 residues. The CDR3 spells CASHLDYEQYF. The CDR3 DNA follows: TGTGCCAGCCATCTTGACTACGAGCAGTACTTC.

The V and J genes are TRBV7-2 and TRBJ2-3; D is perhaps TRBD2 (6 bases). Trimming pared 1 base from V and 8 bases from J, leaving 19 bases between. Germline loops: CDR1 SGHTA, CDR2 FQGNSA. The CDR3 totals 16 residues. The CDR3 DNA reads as TGTGCCAGCAGCTTAGAACCTTGGGGGGAGTTGGGTACGCAGTATTTT. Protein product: CASSLEPWGELGTQYF.

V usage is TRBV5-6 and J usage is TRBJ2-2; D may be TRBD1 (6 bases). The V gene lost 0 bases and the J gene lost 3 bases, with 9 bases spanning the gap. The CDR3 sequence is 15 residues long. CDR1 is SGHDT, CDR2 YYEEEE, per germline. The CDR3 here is CASSLEGVHTGELFF. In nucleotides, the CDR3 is TGTGCCAGCAGCTTGGAGGGGGTTCACACCGGGGAGCTGTTTTTT.